This T cell receptor (beta chain) was recovered during a study of blood T cell repertoires in COVID-19. Study overall: Collection of acute and convalescent COVID-19 samples took place in the United States, Italy and Spain.

V trimming: 1 base; J trimming: 4 bases; junction bases outside the gene matches: 2. The CDR3 spans 15 residues. Germline V gene sequence: CDR1 SGHTA, CDR2 FQGNSA. Concerning this clone itself: Other DNA sequences within the sample encode an identical CDR3.

Measured with immunoSEQ multiplex PCR; TCRdb has only the in-frame clones, and not every one. The repertoire consists of 200,000 to 250,000 clones, with 88% occurring once and the leading ten covering over 1.2%. The receptor was derived from a man aged 80 or over with acute or convalescent COVID-19. V and J are TRBV7-2 and TRBJ2-1; 9 bases line up with TRBD2. Sequenced sample: peripheral blood. CDR3 amino acids: CASSLGLAEYNEQFF. DNA of the CDR3: TGTGCCAGCAGCTTAGGACTAGCGGAATACAATGAGCAGTTCTTC.